This T cell receptor (beta chain) was profiled in a study of blood T cell repertoires in COVID-19 (TCRdb year 2020). Regarding the complete study: Collaborator samples came from the United States, Italy and Spain and covered acute and convalescent phases of COVID-19. Sample metadata almost always included a de-identified subject ID, COVID-19 status, age in years and sex. The samples were drawn from two sources: the first 160 participants of the ongoing ImmuneRACE study, and 1,000 to 1,500 subjects contributed by 6 global collaborators. The prospective study material was composed of cDNA or gDNA derived from T cells, B-cell-depleted T cells, or PBMCs. Deeply sampled blood TCRbeta repertoires from subjects exposed to, actively infected with, or recovered from COVID-19 were included in the dataset. Where available, HLA class I and class II types were taken from metadata supplied by the sample provider and were not determined by assay-based typing. A freely available public database, intended as a resource for researchers studying the immune response to SARS-CoV-2, is where the repertoires were released.

Unmatched junction bases come to 12, with V trimmed by 6 bases and J by 5 bases. The CDR3 holds 16 amino acids from the cysteine to the phenylalanine. Just CDR3 DNA is preserved here, 48 bases in frame from base 1. Looking up the germline V gene (reference sequence) yields CDR1 LNHDA and CDR2 SQIVND. As regards this clone: Its antigen specificity is not known. No much larger clonotype is one base removed from it; base qualities were not supplied.

TCRbeta CDR3 regions were amplified from genomic DNA using the immunoSEQ Assay, a bias-controlled multiplex PCR. Per the source publication's procedure: Nucleated cell counts per sample were estimated from amplification of reference gene primers within the assay. To quantify the absolute abundance of each unique TCRbeta CDR3 rearrangement, sequence reads were collapsed and filtered. For each sample, productive Simpson clonality was calculated as the square root of Simpson's diversity index over productive rearrangements. TCRdb took this table from immuneACCESS and kept in-frame rearrangements with V and J called. Such tables lack part of the clones; where checked against another copy, unresolved V genes explain under half of the gap, and the rest is unexplained. The V and J calls and the clone size are those of that table, but D and trimming were determined from the DNA. Within this sample are 60,000 to 90,000 clones, with about 83% of them counted one time only. The ten largest clones capture 4% to 6% of the sample.

Overall results and qualifications from the work: The amount of clinical and demographic metadata varied by source and participant and was provided uncurated.

Collaborating institutions collected whole blood in K2EDTA tubes following their own protocols. For TCRbeta analysis, collaborators shipped samples in one of three forms: frozen whole blood, isolated PBMCs, or DNA extracted from either of those sample types. The sequence was collected from a woman of 80 years or more with active or convalescent COVID-19. Sequenced: peripheral blood. Recombination linked TRBV19 to TRBJ2-2, with 7 bases aligning to TRBD1. The CDR3 region reads CASSGPTGSWTGELFF. The DNA sequence reads TGTGCCAGTAGCGGCCCGACAGGGAGTTGGACCGGGGAGCTGTTTTTT.